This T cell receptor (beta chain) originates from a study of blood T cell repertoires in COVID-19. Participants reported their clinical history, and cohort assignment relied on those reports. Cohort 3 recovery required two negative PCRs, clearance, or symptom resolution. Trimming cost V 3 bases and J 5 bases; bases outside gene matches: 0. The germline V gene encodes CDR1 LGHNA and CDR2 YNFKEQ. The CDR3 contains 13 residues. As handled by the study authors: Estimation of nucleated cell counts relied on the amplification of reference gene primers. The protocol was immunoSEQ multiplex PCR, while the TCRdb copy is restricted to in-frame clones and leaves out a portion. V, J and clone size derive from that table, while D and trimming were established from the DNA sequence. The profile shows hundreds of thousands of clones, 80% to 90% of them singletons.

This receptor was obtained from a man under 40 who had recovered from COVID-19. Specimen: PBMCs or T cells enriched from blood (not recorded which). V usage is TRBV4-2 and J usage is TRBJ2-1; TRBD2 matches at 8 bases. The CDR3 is CASSQRGDNEQFF. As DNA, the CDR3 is TGTGCCAGCAGCCAGCGGGGGGACAATGAGCAGTTCTTC.